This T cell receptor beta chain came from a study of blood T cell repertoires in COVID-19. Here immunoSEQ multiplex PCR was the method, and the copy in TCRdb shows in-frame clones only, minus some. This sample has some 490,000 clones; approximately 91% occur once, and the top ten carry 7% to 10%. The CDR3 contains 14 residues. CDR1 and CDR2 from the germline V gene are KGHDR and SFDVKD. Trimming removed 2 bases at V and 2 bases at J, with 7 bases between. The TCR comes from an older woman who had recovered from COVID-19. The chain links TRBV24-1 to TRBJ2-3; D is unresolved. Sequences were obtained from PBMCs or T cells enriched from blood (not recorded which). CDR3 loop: CATSDWRLTDTQYF. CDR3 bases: TGTGCCACCAGTGATTGGCGGCTCACAGATACGCAGTATTTT.